This entry lists 20 T cell receptor beta chains sequenced from one sample in a study of Ad26.COV2.S vaccination and SARS-CoV-2 variants. The data were produced by immunoSEQ multiplex PCR, yet TCRdb's version contains in-frame clones alone and is incomplete. This sample yields about 350,000 clones, of which roughly 90% are seen a single time; about 10% belongs to the top ten. Treatment here: 15 to 20 received Ad26.COV2.S at low or high dose, single or two shots; about five received placebo; per-sample allocation not given. Sampling happened 63 days after the first vaccine or placebo injection. Here the sequenced sample was peripheral blood, taken in a trial of Ad26.COV2.S vaccine versus placebo. These TCRs come from a person between 18 and 60 years old who received the Ad26.COV2.S COVID-19 vaccine or a placebo.

The rearrangement joins TRBV7-2 to TRBJ2-7, with TRBD2 identical over 7 bases. After removal of 5 bases from V and 3 bases from J, the junction contained 4 bases not matched to a gene. This CDR3 spans 13 amino acids. Germline lookup yields CDR1 SGHTA and CDR2 FQGNSA. The chain's CDR3 is CASSRERDYEQYF. CDR3 in DNA: TGTGCCAGCAGCCGGGAGCGGGACTACGAGCAGTACTTC.

The V gene is TRBV7-2, the J gene TRBJ2-2, with D tentatively TRBD1 (5 bases). CDR3 size: 15 residues. Germline V CDR1 and CDR2: SGHTA, FQGNSA. Trimming took 1 base from V and 1 from J, leaving 7 bases between them. The CDR3 region is CASSLGDRNTGELFF. In DNA form, the CDR3 reads TGTGCCAGCAGCTTAGGCGACAGGAACACCGGGGAGCTGTTTTTT.

The CDR3: CASSLGLTVYGYTF. In DNA form, the CDR3 reads TGTGCCAGCAGCTTGGGGCTGACGGTCTATGGCTACACCTTC. This chain uses TRBV5-4 with TRBJ1-2, with D uncertain. Germline V CDR1 and CDR2: SGHNT, YYREEE (reference sequence). V lost 0 bases and J lost 4, with 10 bases in between. The CDR3 has 14 residues.

The chain joins TRBV15 to TRBJ2-7; 8 nucleotides agree with TRBD1. Germline CDR1 is LNHNV and CDR2 is YYDKDF (reference sequence). The CDR3 runs 13 residues. The J segment lost 4 bases and the V segment lost 5 bases, leaving 4 bases of the junction unmatched. The CDR3 DNA sequence: TGTGCCACCAGCTCAGACAGGGGATACGAGCAGTACTTC. Encoded protein: CATSSDRGYEQYF.

This clone has just one count. The gene calls are TRBV7-2 and TRBJ1-1; 8 bases are a match to TRBD1. The germline gives CDR1 SGHTA, CDR2 FQGNSA. This CDR3 spans 17 amino acids. Germline trimming cut 1 base from V and 4 bases from J; bases unmatched to any gene: 11. Here the CDR3 reads CASSLGSGLQGVTEAFF. The DNA of the CDR3 is TGTGCCAGCAGCTTAGGGTCGGGATTACAGGGGGTCACTGAAGCTTTCTTT.

This chain uses TRBV6-5 with TRBJ2-6; D gene unclear. This CDR3 spans 14 amino acids. Germline-derived CDR1 and CDR2 are MNHEY and SVGAGI. V was trimmed by 8 bases and J by 0 bases, leaving 8 bases between them. The CDR3 reads CASRTVSGANVLTF. The CDR3 DNA reads as TGTGCCAGCCGAACAGTCTCTGGGGCCAACGTCCTGACTTTC.

The rearrangement uses TRBV10-2 and TRBJ2-5; D not certain. The germline V gene encodes CDR1 WSHSY and CDR2 SAAADI. The CDR3 loop spans 13 amino acids. Trimming cost V 3 bases and J 0 bases, with 5 bases left between them. The CDR3 here is CASSEFYQETQYF. The CDR3 region has the DNA TGCGCCAGCAGTGAATTCTACCAAGAGACCCAGTACTTC.

This clone has a handful of counts. This chain uses TRBV18 with TRBJ2-2; D gene uncertain. This CDR3 has 15 amino acids. Germline V gene lookup returns CDR1 KGHSH and CDR2 LQKENI. With 3 bases removed from V and 2 bases from J, the gap between germline ends came to 10 bases. CDR3 amino acids: CASSPGPSNTGELFF. The DNA for the CDR3 is TGTGCCAGCTCACCTGGACCTTCCAACACCGGGGAGCTGTTTTTT.

The rearrangement joins TRBV27 to TRBJ1-6; 9 bases agree with TRBD1. The CDR3 spans 17 residues. Germline CDR1 reads MNHEY; CDR2 reads SMNVEV (reference sequence). Trimming cost V 5 bases and J 9 bases; bases outside gene matches: 14. The DNA of the CDR3 is TGTGCCAGCAGTCCTCAATTCAGCACAGGGGGCAGTTCACCCCTCCACTTT. It translates to CASSPQFSTGGSSPLHF.

V usage is TRBV12-3 or TRBV12-4 and J usage is TRBJ1-2, with no clear D. The V end lost 3 bases, the J end lost 3 bases, and 5 bases lay between the germline ends. CDR3 length: 12 amino acids. The CDR3, as DNA: TGTGCCAGCAGTTTGTCTGACTATGGCTACACCTTC. Its protein is CASSLSDYGYTF.

This clone came up once. CDR3 DNA sequence: TGTGCCAGCAGACTCCCCCGGGGGGCGGACACTGAAGCTTTCTTT. It codes for CASRLPRGADTEAFF. The chain recombines TRBV2 with TRBJ1-1; D possibly corresponds to TRBD1 (6 bases). V lost 6 bases and J lost 3, with 17 bases in between. This CDR3 region has 15 residues. Per the germline V gene, CDR1 is SNHLY and CDR2 is FYNNEI.

This clone turned up a few times. The rearrangement joins TRBV19 to TRBJ1-1; 8 bases match TRBD1. The germline CDR1 and CDR2 sequences are LNHDA and SQIVND (reference sequence). The J segment lost 1 base and the V segment lost 5 bases, leaving 3 bases of the junction unmatched. The CDR3 extends over 14 amino acids. CDR3 bases: TGTGCCAGTAGTGGTGACAGGGGGAACACTGAAGCTTTCTTT. It yields the protein CASSGDRGNTEAFF.

This clone was seen a handful of times. This sequence joins TRBV10-3 and TRBJ1-5, with no clear D. Trimming took off 4 bases at V and 1 base at J, with 5 bases between the two ends. This CDR3 is 13 amino acids long. Per germline, CDR1 ENHRY and CDR2 SYGVKD. The CDR3 region has the DNA TGTGCCATCAGTGTCGACAGCAATCAGCCCCAGCATTTT. It yields the protein CAISVDSNQPQHF.

The rearrangement joins TRBV10-1 to TRBJ2-7; no clear D gene. V was trimmed by 6 bases and J by 5 bases, leaving 11 bases between them. The CDR3 spans 12 residues. Germline loops: CDR1 WNHNN, CDR2 SYGVQD (reference sequence). The CDR3 sequence is CASSEGSNEQYF. For the CDR3, the DNA is TGCGCCAGCAGCGAAGGGTCCAACGAGCAGTACTTC.

This chain uses TRBV5-6 with TRBJ2-5; D is perhaps TRBD2 (6 bases). Germline V gene sequence: CDR1 SGHDT, CDR2 YYEEEE. V dropped 3 bases and J dropped 6 bases, with 18 bases sitting between them. The CDR3 extends over 15 amino acids. The CDR3 here is CASSSDWGEGKTQYF. CDR3 nucleotide sequence: TGTGCCAGCAGCTCCGATTGGGGGGAAGGAAAGACCCAGTACTTC.

DNA of the CDR3: TGCGCCAGCAGCGATCGGGGGAACTACGAGCAGTACTTC. This translates into CASSDRGNYEQYF. The chain is built from TRBV5-1 and TRBJ2-7; weak D call: TRBD2 (6 bases). This CDR3 has 13 residues. Germline V gene sequence: CDR1 SGHRS, CDR2 YFSETQ. V gave up 4 bases and J gave up 3 bases, with 11 bases separating them.

The chain joins TRBV5-4 to TRBJ2-7; 9 nucleotides match TRBD1. Germline assignment: CDR1 SGHNT and CDR2 YYREEE (reference sequence). Trimming cost V 4 bases and J 6 bases; bases outside gene matches: 5. The CDR3 length is 13 residues. CDR3 in amino acids: CASSPLTGGEQYF. DNA for the CDR3: TGTGCCAGCAGCCCCCTGACAGGGGGCGAGCAGTACTTC.

This chain uses TRBV24-1 with TRBJ2-7; 8 nucleotides match TRBD1. In germline, CDR1 is KGHDR, CDR2 SFDVKD. The CDR3 extends over 14 amino acids. After removal of 4 bases from V and 7 bases from J, the junction contained 8 bases not matched to a gene. The CDR3: CATSDFRQGSEQYF. In DNA, the CDR3 is TGTGCCACCAGTGACTTCAGACAGGGGAGTGAGCAGTACTTC.

This clone has just one count. The V call is TRBV5-1, the J call TRBJ2-1; tentative D call: TRBD2 (6 bases). The CDR3 runs 17 residues. CDR1 and CDR2 from the germline V gene are SGHRS and YFSETQ. V lost 4 bases to trimming and J lost 8 bases, with 25 bases between them. The CDR3 region has the DNA TGCGCCAGCAGCGGCGGGGCTACGGAACGGGAGAAATATGAGCAGTTCTTC. Translating gives CASSGGATEREKYEQFF.

This clone was recorded only once. The DNA of the CDR3 is TGTGCCAGCAACCAACTAGCTAGGACGGAGACCCAGTACTTC. This encodes CASNQLARTETQYF. This chain connects TRBV2 to TRBJ2-5, with a possible D match to TRBD2 (6 bases). V shed 7 bases and J shed 5 bases, with 17 bases lying between them. Germline V lookup: CDR1 SNHLY, CDR2 FYNNEI. CDR3 length: 14 residues. The variable domain in full, with the rest retrieved from reference TRBV2 and TRBJ2-5, is EPEVTQTPSHQVTQMGQEVILRCVPISNHLYFYWYRQILGQKVEFLVSFYNNEISEKSEIFDDQFSVERPDGSNFTLKIRSTKLEDSAMYFCASNQLARTETQYFGPGTRLLVL.